This T cell receptor (beta chain) emerged from a study of blood T cell repertoires in COVID-19. This table comes from immunoSEQ multiplex PCR, and its TCRdb copy is limited to in-frame clones, with some not included. Seen here are about 250,000 clones, 88% observed once, and the top ten hold roughly 1.4%. For this clone: A read error may account for a junction end that differs from germline.

The CDR3 has 14 amino acids. Germline CDR1 SNHLY, CDR2 FYNNEI. The TCR sequence derives from an elderly man with acute or convalescent COVID-19. The sample taken for sequencing was peripheral blood. V and J are TRBV2 and TRBJ1-2; D unclear. In DNA form, the CDR3 reads TGTGCCAGCAGTGAATGGTCCGCGGGCCCTGGCTACGCCTTC. Protein product: CASSEWSAGPGYAF.